This is a list of T cell receptor beta chains from one sample in a study of long-term antiretroviral therapy in people with HIV. Method: immunoSEQ multiplex PCR; TCRdb's copy keeps in-frame clones and lacks some. In the table there are more than 12,000 clones, 77% of which are singletons. Here the sequenced sample was unsorted PBMCs, taken 1.3 years before starting antiretroviral therapy. These receptors were obtained from a middle-aged man with HIV. Each CDR3 is given with its conserved first and last residue. The D gene is left open where the match is weak. Part of the rows lack a size; the others show once, few, many or a class for expanded clones.

d_call j_call clone_size cdr3_length v_call cdr3_nt cdr3_aa
. TRBJ2-7 . 13 TRBV5-6 TGTGCCAGCAGCCCGGGGTGGGATTACGAGCAGTACTTC CASSPGWDYEQYF
. TRBJ2-1 . 15 TRBV7-2 TGTGCCAGCAGCTTGGAAATTAGCTCCTACAATGAGCAGTTCTTC CASSLEISSYNEQFF
. TRBJ1-5 . 16 TRBV6-6 TGTGCCAGCAGTTACTCCAAAGCGGATAGCAATCAGCCCCAGCATTTT CASSYSKADSNQPQHF
. TRBJ1-2 . 17 TRBV6-1 TGTGCCAGCAGTGAAACCCCCCGGGGGGGGATTCTCTATGGCTACACCTTC CASSETPRGGILYGYTF
. TRBJ2-3 . 19 TRBV4-1 TGCGCCAGCAGCCAAGCGTCCCGTCGGAGCAGGGAAATCACAGATACGCAGTATTTT CASSQASRRSREITDTQYF
TRBD2 TRBJ2-3 . 19 TRBV4-1 TGCGCCAGCAGCCCGGGACTAGCGGGGAAAACGGGGGGCACAGATACGCAGTATTTT CASSPGLAGKTGGTDTQYF
. TRBJ1-1 . 13 TRBV4-2 TGTGCCAGCAGCCAAGCCTTACGCACTGAAGCTTTCTTT CASSQALRTEAFF
. TRBJ2-3 . 13 TRBV13 TGTGCCAGCAGCTTCTCAGGGGCGGATACGCAGTATTTT CASSFSGADTQYF
TRBD2 TRBJ2-7 . 16 TRBV19 TGTGCCAGTAGTAAAAAACTCACGGGGGGGCCCTACGAGCAGTACTTC CASSKKLTGGPYEQYF
. TRBJ1-6 . 13 TRBV30 TGTGCCTGGAGTGGGACACTCGGCTCACCCCTCCACTTT CAWSGTLGSPLHF
. TRBJ1-5 . 12 TRBV5-8 TGTGCCAGCAGCTTGTTTAGTCAGCCCCAGCATTTT CASSLFSQPQHF
. TRBJ2-5 . 15 TRBV19 TGTGCCAGTAGTCAAGGACAGCTACTTCAAGAGACCCAGTACTTC CASSQGQLLQETQYF
. TRBJ1-1 . 14 TRBV4-1 TGCGCCAGCAGCCTCCTGACAGGGAACACTGAAGCTTTCTTT CASSLLTGNTEAFF
. TRBJ1-2 . 12 TRBV19 TGTGCCAGTAGTACGAAAGTCGATGGCTACACCTTC CASSTKVDGYTF
. TRBJ1-4 few 13 TRBV6-5 TGTGCCAGCAGGAGGGGCCTGGATGAAAAACTGTTTTTT CASRRGLDEKLFF
TRBD1 TRBJ2-7 . 14 TRBV6-5 TGTGCCAGCAGTTACGGGACAGGGTGGGACGAGCAGTACTTC CASSYGTGWDEQYF
TRBD1 TRBJ1-2 few 17 TRBV5-1 TGCGCCAGCAGCTTGGCCCCTCGGGGACAGGAGGACAATGGCTACACCTTC CASSLAPRGQEDNGYTF
. TRBJ2-7 . 13 TRBV15 TGTGCCACCAGCAGGGACTTGATCTACGAGCAGTACTTC CATSRDLIYEQYF
. TRBJ1-2 . 14 TRBV7-2 TGTGCCAGCAGCTTAGCCGGACGGATCTATGGCTACACCTTC CASSLAGRIYGYTF
TRBD1 TRBJ1-5 . 16 TRBV2 TGTGCCAGCAGTGAGTGGGACAGCATCCTCAATCAGCCCCAGCATTTT CASSEWDSILNQPQHF
. TRBJ2-3 once 13 TRBV18 TGTGCCACCCTAAGACAGACGACAGATACGCAGTATTTT CATLRQTTDTQYF
TRBD2 TRBJ2-2 . 15 TRBV18 TGTGCCAGCTCGCAGCTAGCGGGGAACACCGGGGAGCTGTTTTTT CASSQLAGNTGELFF
. TRBJ1-1 . 13 TRBV5-1 TGCGCCAGCAGCTTGGGACTGAACACTGAAGCTTTCTTT CASSLGLNTEAFF
. TRBJ2-7 . 16 TRBV5-1 TGCGCCAGCAGCTTGGCCGGGGCAGCGTACTCCTACGAGCAGTACTTC CASSLAGAAYSYEQYF
. TRBJ2-3 . 15 TRBV9 TGTGCCAGCAGCCTGGGACTTCTTCCCACAGATACGCAGTATTTT CASSLGLLPTDTQYF
. TRBJ1-5 few 16 TRBV19 TGTGCCAGTACGGACACAGAAACGTCGGGAAATCAGCCCCAGCATTTT CASTDTETSGNQPQHF
. TRBJ1-2 . 14 TRBV5-1 TGCGCCAGCAGCTGGGCGGAGAGGACACCTGGCTACACCTTC CASSWAERTPGYTF
TRBD1 TRBJ2-5 . 13 TRBV7-9 TGTGCCAGCAGCTTAAACCTACAGGGGGCCCAGTACTTC CASSLNLQGAQYF
. TRBJ2-2 . 16 TRBV27 TGTGCCAGCAGTTCGGACCGCACCCCGTACACCGGGGAGCTGTTTTTT CASSSDRTPYTGELFF
. TRBJ1-1 . 14 TRBV5-5 TGTGCCAGCAGCCGGGGCAGGGGGAACACTGAAGCTTTCTTT CASSRGRGNTEAFF
. TRBJ1-5 . 14 TRBV5-1 TGCGCCAGCAGCTTGGAGGTGGGGCCGGGGCCCCAGCATTTT CASSLEVGPGPQHF
. TRBJ1-5 few 13 TRBV18 TGTGCCAGCTCACAGGACGGGGTTCAGCCCCAGCATTTT CASSQDGVQPQHF
. TRBJ2-1 . 11 TRBV10-3 TGTGCCATCACCAGGGACAATGAGCAGTTCTTC CAITRDNEQFF
. TRBJ1-2 few 15 TRBV2 TGTGCCAGCAAGCCTTCCGGGGGCTTTAACTATGGCTACACCTTC CASKPSGGFNYGYTF
. TRBJ2-5 . 12 TRBV6-6 TGTGCCAGCGGAAGTCAGCGGGAGACCCAGTACTTC CASGSQRETQYF